The 12 T cell receptor beta chains below all came from one sample that was sequenced in a study of blood T cell repertoires in COVID-19. TCRdb keeps only in-frame clones here, not all; method: immunoSEQ multiplex PCR. The sample records fewer than 150,000 clones, about 80% being singletons. The sequenced sample consisted of peripheral blood. These receptors came from a man in his 70s with acute or convalescent COVID-19.

V usage is TRBV4-1 and J usage is TRBJ1-1, with a tentative D call TRBD1 (5 bases). This CDR3 region has 17 residues. Per the germline V gene, CDR1 is MGHRA and CDR2 is YSYEKL. Trimming left V 4 bases short and J 1 base short, with 19 bases between. DNA for the CDR3: TGCGCCAGCAGCCCGGGACTCTTACGCAGGGAGAACACTGAAGCTTTCTTT. Its translation: CASSPGLLRRENTEAFF.

The rearrangement joins TRBV9 to TRBJ2-7, with 7 bases aligning to TRBD2. Trimming removed 3 bases from V and 2 bases from J; junction bases left unmatched: 5. This CDR3 is built from 14 residues. CDR1 is SGDLS, CDR2 YYNGEE, per germline. This chain's CDR3 is CASSAGGGTYEQYF. CDR3 nucleotide sequence: TGTGCCAGCAGCGCTGGGGGGGGGACCTACGAGCAGTACTTC. Looking up the rest from reference TRBV9 and TRBJ2-7 gives the full variable domain: DSGVTQTPKHLITATGQRVTLRCSPRSGDLSVYWYQQSLDQGLQFLIQYYNGEERAKGNILERFSAQQFPDLHSELNLSSLELGDSALYFCASSAGGGTYEQYFGPGTRLTVT.

V gene TRBV7-3 combines with J gene TRBJ1-2; 7 bases fit TRBD1. The CDR3 is 15 amino acids. Per the germline V gene, CDR1 is SGHTA and CDR2 is FQGTGA. The V gene end was trimmed by 2 bases and the J gene end by 3 bases; junction bases not matched to a gene: 6. The CDR3: CASSLGFGQDYGYTF. The CDR3 DNA sequence: TGTGCCAGCAGCTTAGGATTCGGACAGGACTATGGCTACACCTTC.

The J gene is TRBJ2-1, the V gene TRBV19; D is possibly TRBD2 (6 bases). V was cut by 3 bases and J by 7 bases, with 7 bases left in between. Germline CDR1 is LNHDA and CDR2 is SQIVND (reference sequence). The CDR3 extends over 12 amino acids. The CDR3 reads CASSIGGNEQFF. As DNA, the CDR3 is TGTGCCAGTAGTATCGGAGGGAATGAGCAGTTCTTC.

The chain carries TRBV7-9 and TRBJ2-2, with 8 bases lining up with TRBD2. The CDR3 extends over 17 amino acids. The V segment lost 3 bases and the J segment 4 bases; nucleotides outside the gene matches: 10. Germline-derived CDR1 and CDR2 are SEHNR and FQNEAQ (reference sequence). The CDR3 nucleotides are TGTGCCAGCAGCTTCGGTGATAGCGGGGCCTTCACCGGGGAGCTGTTTTTT. It encodes CASSFGDSGAFTGELFF.

The V gene is TRBV5-6, the J gene TRBJ2-4; 7 nucleotides agree with TRBD1. Germline CDR1 SGHDT, CDR2 YYEEEE. The CDR3 loop spans 13 amino acids. V trimming: 8 bases; J trimming: 4 bases; junction bases outside the gene matches: 6. CDR3 in amino acids: CASWGRGKNIQYF. CDR3 nucleotides: TGTGCCAGTTGGGGCAGGGGGAAAAACATTCAGTACTTC.

V gene TRBV11-2 combines with J gene TRBJ2-5, with D unclear. The length of the CDR3 is 15 residues. V was cut by 1 base and J by 2 bases, with 11 bases left in between. Germline CDR1 is SGHAT and CDR2 is FQNNGV. The CDR3 DNA follows: TGTGCCAGCAGCTTAGTTCTTGGGCAGCAAGAGACCCAGTACTTC. Its translation: CASSLVLGQQETQYF.

This chain links TRBV30 with TRBJ1-1; D is unclear. The germline V gene has CDR1 GTSNPN and CDR2 SVGIG (reference sequence). Deletions cut 2 bases from V and 7 bases from J, with 11 bases between. The CDR3 sequence is 12 residues long. The CDR3 DNA is TGTGCCTGGAGTCGTGATGGGCTTGAAGCTTTCTTT. Translation: CAWSRDGLEAFF.

The chain uses TRBV9 and TRBJ2-1, with 10 bases lining up with TRBD2. The J segment lost 2 bases and the V segment lost 3 bases, leaving 2 bases of the junction unmatched. Per germline, CDR1 SGDLS and CDR2 YYNGEE. The CDR3 sequence is 15 residues long. The CDR3 sequence: CASSDLAGAYNEQFF. The CDR3, as DNA: TGTGCCAGCAGCGATCTAGCGGGGGCCTACAATGAGCAGTTCTTC.

The rearrangement links TRBV2 to TRBJ2-1; possibly TRBD2 for D (6 bases). With 2 bases removed from V and 1 base from J, the gap between germline ends came to 9 bases. The CDR3 is 15 residues long. Germline assignment: CDR1 SNHLY and CDR2 FYNNEI. CDR3 nucleotide sequence: TGTGCCAGCAGTGAATGGACTAAATCCTACAATGAGCAGTTCTTC. Its translation: CASSEWTKSYNEQFF. Based on the CDR3 plus reference TRBV2 and TRBJ2-1, the full variable domain is EPEVTQTPSHQVTQMGQEVILRCVPISNHLYFYWYRQILGQKVEFLVSFYNNEISEKSEIFDDQFSVERPDGSNFTLKIRSTKLEDSAMYFCASSEWTKSYNEQFFGPGTRLTVL.

The chain is built from TRBV15 and TRBJ1-1; perhaps TRBD1 as D (5 bases). Germline CDR1 LNHNV, CDR2 YYDKDF (reference sequence). V gave up 3 bases and J gave up 1 base, with 9 bases separating them. This CDR3 contains 14 residues. The DNA of the CDR3 is TGTGCCACCAGCAGGGGCGGGGGGAACACTGAAGCTTTCTTT. Amino acid sequence: CATSRGGGNTEAFF. Full variable domain (rest looked up from reference TRBV15 and TRBJ1-1): DAMVIQNPRYQVTQFGKPVTLSCSQTLNHNVMYWYQQKSSQAPKLLFHYYDKDFNNEADTPDNFQSRRPNTSFCFLDIRSPGLGDTAMYLCATSRGGGNTEAFFGQGTRLTVV.

The chain has TRBV7-8 and TRBJ2-7, with 7 bases lining up with TRBD1. Per the germline V gene, CDR1 is SGHVS and CDR2 is FQNEAQ. The CDR3 length is 12 residues. The V and J ends lost 5 bases and 6 bases, in that order; junction bases with no gene match: 4. The chain's CDR3 is CASSGQAGEQYF. For the CDR3, the DNA is TGTGCCAGCAGCGGACAGGCAGGCGAGCAGTACTTC.